This passage covers 15 T cell receptor beta chains from one sample sequenced in a study of control samples from healthy donors and cancer patients. Libraries were prepared by immunoSEQ multiplex PCR; TCRdb keeps only in-frame clonotypes and omits some of them. Altogether 100,000 to 150,000 clones are present, about 93% being singletons, with the ten largest covering approximately 1.7%. The specimen was PBMCs. The receptor set was obtained from a man between 45 and 60 years old with head and neck cancer.

This clone has only one observation. One junction end does not reproduce the germline sequence, and a read error may be involved. The CDR3 bases are TGTACCAGCACCTTGGATAGCAATCAGCCCCAGCATTTT. It specifies CTSTLDSNQPQHF. J is TRBJ1-5 and V is TRBV6-5; no clear D. CDR1 MNHEY and CDR2 SVGAGI come from the germline V gene. The CDR3 extends over 13 amino acids.

This rearrangement joins TRBV7-2 to TRBJ1-1; D is uncertain. The CDR3 has 17 residues. Trimming left V 3 bases short and J 4 bases short, with 21 bases between. In germline, CDR1 is SGHTA, CDR2 FQGNSA. The CDR3 region has the DNA TGTGCCAGCAGCTTCCTGTCTGGTCCGAGCGGAGCCACTGAAGCTTTCTTT. Amino acid sequence: CASSFLSGPSGATEAFF. Full variable domain (missing parts from reference TRBV7-2 and TRBJ1-1): GAGVSQSPSNKVTEKGKDVELRCDPISGHTALYWYRQSLGQGLEFLIYFQGNSAPDKSGLPSDRFSAERTGGSVSTLTIQRTQQEDSAVYLCASSFLSGPSGATEAFFGQGTRLTVV.

The rearrangement uses TRBV7-2 and TRBJ1-3; D is unclear. Looked up from germline, CDR1 is SGHTA and CDR2 is FQGNSA. The V end lost 4 bases, the J end lost 6 bases, and 10 bases lay between the germline ends. This CDR3 spans 13 amino acids. The DNA for the CDR3 is TGTGCCAGCAGCTGGGCGGTGGAAAACACCATATATTTT. As protein: CASSWAVENTIYF.

V is TRBV9 and J is TRBJ2-3; 8 bases are shared with TRBD2. From germline, CDR1 is SGDLS and CDR2 YYNGEE. V shed 9 bases, J shed 5 bases, and the junction held 11 bases outside the gene matches. This CDR3 has 14 residues. The CDR3 DNA follows: TGTGCCACCAACCCTGCGGGGGGTAAAGATACGCAGTATTTT. It specifies CATNPAGGKDTQYF.

V gene TRBV7-8 combines with J gene TRBJ2-7; 8 positions match TRBD1. The V segment lost 5 bases and the J segment 3 bases; nucleotides outside the gene matches: 9. Germline V lookup: CDR1 SGHVS, CDR2 FQNEAQ. The CDR3 contains 15 residues. Here the CDR3 DNA reads TGTGCCAGCAGCCCGCAAAGGACAGGGTACTACGAGCAGTACTTC. Translating it yields CASSPQRTGYYEQYF.

V usage is TRBV7-2 and J usage is TRBJ2-1; D tentatively reads TRBD1 or TRBD2 (5 bases each). This CDR3 comprises 13 residues. V was trimmed by 6 bases and J by 3 bases, leaving 9 bases between them. Germline CDR1 is SGHTA and CDR2 is FQGNSA. CDR3 nucleotide sequence: TGTGCCAGCAGTGGGGGTCGCTACAATGAGCAGTTCTTC. Translation: CASSGGRYNEQFF.

This chain links TRBV5-4 with TRBJ2-2, with TRBD2 identical over 11 bases. V lost 3 bases, J lost 7 bases, and 8 bases stayed unmatched. The CDR3 length is 16 residues. In germline, CDR1 is SGHNT, CDR2 YYREEE (reference sequence). The CDR3 DNA follows: TGTGCCAGCAGCTGGAGTAGCGGGGGGGGCGGCGGGGAGCTGTTTTTT. Residues: CASSWSSGGGGGELFF.

The V call is TRBV6-5, the J call TRBJ2-5; no firm D call. The CDR3 totals 12 residues. Trimming removed 6 bases from V and 0 bases from J, with 5 bases in between. Germline V CDR1 and CDR2: MNHEY, SVGAGI. The CDR3 bases are TGTGCCAGCAGATGGTACCAAGAGACCCAGTACTTC. It encodes CASRWYQETQYF.

This chain links TRBV2 with TRBJ1-2, with TRBD1 matching over 7 bases. V was pared by 7 bases and J by 4 bases, with 9 bases of the junction left unmatched. The germline V gene encodes CDR1 SNHLY and CDR2 FYNNEI. The length of the CDR3 is 14 residues. CDR3: CASKGTALGYGYTF. In nucleotides, the CDR3 is TGTGCCAGCAAAGGGACAGCCCTAGGCTATGGCTACACCTTC.

V usage is TRBV19 and J usage is TRBJ1-5; possible D gene TRBD1, 6 bases. Germline V gene data show CDR1 as LNHDA and CDR2 as SQIVND (reference sequence). The CDR3 sequence is 15 residues long. V was shortened by 7 bases and J by 4 bases, with 17 bases between the two germline ends. For the CDR3, the DNA is TGTGCCAGTAACGGTCAGGGGACTATTAATCAGCCCCAGCATTTT. Amino acid sequence: CASNGQGTINQPQHF.

This clone was counted once. The chain carries TRBV24-1 and TRBJ2-2; perhaps TRBD1 as D (6 bases). Germline V lookup: CDR1 KGHDR, CDR2 SFDVKD. The CDR3 is 14 residues long. The V gene lost 9 bases and the J gene lost 2 bases, with 12 bases spanning the gap. The CDR3 spells CATGTRKNTGELFF. The CDR3 DNA reads as TGTGCCACCGGGACACGAAAAAACACCGGGGAGCTGTTTTTT.

The CDR3 loop is CASSKASGRHNEQFF. CDR3 nucleotides: TGTGCCAGTAGTAAGGCTAGCGGGAGACACAATGAGCAGTTCTTC. This chain joins TRBV19 and TRBJ2-1, with TRBD2 matching 10 bases. The germline gives CDR1 LNHDA, CDR2 SQIVND (reference sequence). This CDR3 comprises 15 residues. V dropped 4 bases and J dropped 5; count of bases not matched to a gene: 5.

This chain links TRBV9 with TRBJ1-6; D gene uncertain. The V gene's germline CDR1 is SGDLS and CDR2 YYNGEE. The V gene lost 4 bases and the J gene lost 1 base, with 24 bases spanning the gap. The CDR3 runs to 20 residues. The DNA for the CDR3 is TGTGCCAGCAGCCCTACCCTGGGCCCTAAGACGGGGTCCTATAATTCACCCCTCCACTTT. It is translated as CASSPTLGPKTGSYNSPLHF.

This chain joins TRBV4-3 and TRBJ1-1, with TRBD1 identical over 10 bases. This CDR3 has 19 residues. Looked up from germline, CDR1 is LGHNA and CDR2 is YSLEER. V lost 0 bases to trimming and J lost 0 bases; unmatched junction nucleotides: 10. The CDR3 DNA is TGCGCCAGCAGCCAAGATACGTCTCCGGGACAGGGGATGAACACTGAAGCTTTCTTT. This gives the protein CASSQDTSPGQGMNTEAFF.

This sequence joins TRBV5-1 and TRBJ1-2; 9 nucleotides align to TRBD1. CDR1 SGHRS and CDR2 YFSETQ come from the germline V gene. V was clipped by 5 bases and J by 4 bases; unmatched bases: 6. The CDR3 has 14 amino acids. The DNA for the CDR3 is TGCGCCAGCAGTTCCGGACAGGGGCCCTATGGCTACACCTTC. Translated: CASSSGQGPYGYTF.